The next 28 T cell receptor beta chains were all read from a single sample in a study of blood T cells in healthy people across ages. It was with a sample-barcoded 5' primer and a J-beta primer mix that a second PCR of roughly 6 to 11 cycles was run. One entry per CDR3 protein results from TCRdb running MiXCR on the 5' RACE reads. In the table there are about 680,000 distinct CDR3 sequences, roughly 49% of which are singletons. Sequenced: blood. These receptors all stem from a woman aged 55 to 70 in good health.

This chain links TRBV20-1 with TRBJ2-1, with 7 bases matching TRBD2. This CDR3 comprises 15 residues. Germline CDR1 reads DFQATT; CDR2 reads SNEGSKA (reference sequence). The V and J ends lost 6 bases and 5 bases, in that order; junction bases with no gene match: 13. The chain's CDR3 is CSAPRREFPNNEQFF. Written as DNA, the CDR3 is TGCAGTGCCCCTAGGCGGGAGTTCCCCAACAATGAGCAGTTCTTC.

V gene TRBV18 combines with J gene TRBJ2-1; 9 nucleotides match TRBD1. Germline lookup yields CDR1 KGHSH and CDR2 LQKENI. There are 22 residues in the CDR3. With V trimmed by 1 base and J by 5 bases, 24 bases remained unmatched. This CDR3 is CASSPRSPAGQGTATSHNEQFF. Written as DNA, the CDR3 is TGTGCCAGCTCACCACGGAGTCCGGCGGGACAGGGTACGGCCACCTCTCACAATGAGCAGTTCTTC.

The rearrangement joins TRBV20-1 to TRBJ2-1; 7 bases match TRBD1. CDR3 length: 13 amino acids. Trimming cost V 3 bases and J 5 bases; bases outside gene matches: 4. Germline assignment: CDR1 DFQATT and CDR2 SNEGSKA (reference sequence). The CDR3 protein is CSASGQANNEQFF. The CDR3 coding sequence is TGCAGTGCTAGCGGACAGGCCAACAATGAGCAGTTCTTC.

About this clonotype itself: A read error may explain this, as a much larger clone is one base away. This sequence joins TRBV5-1 and TRBJ1-2; D is unresolved. The CDR3 consists of 12 residues. The germline V gene has CDR1 SGHRS and CDR2 YFSETQ. The CDR3 region is CACSSDNYGYTF. CDR3 bases: TGCGCCTGCAGCTCCGATAACTATGGCTACACCTTC.

The sample holds one count of this clonotype. The chain links TRBV28 to TRBJ1-2, with 7 bases matching TRBD1. Per germline, CDR1 MDHEN and CDR2 SYDVKM. The CDR3 totals 15 residues. The V segment lost 8 bases and the J segment 8 bases; nucleotides outside the gene matches: 17. CDR3 DNA sequence: TGTGCCAGCTTCGCATCGACAGGGTCGACGAGGGGCTACACCTTC. Amino acids: CASFASTGSTRGYTF.

The V gene is TRBV7-9, the J gene TRBJ2-7, with TRBD2 identical over 8 bases. In germline, CDR1 is SEHNR, CDR2 FQNEAQ (reference sequence). The CDR3 spans 13 residues. Germline trimming cut 1 base from V and 10 bases from J; bases unmatched to any gene: 6. CDR3 DNA: TGTGCCAGCAGCTTAGGGACTAGCCTTTTTCAGTACTTC. It yields the protein CASSLGTSLFQYF.

This chain uses TRBV20-1 with TRBJ2-1; TRBD2 matches at 9 bases. The assigned J gene may be wrong: the sequence end matches TRBJ2-7 better. CDR1 DFQATT and CDR2 SNEGSKA come from the germline V gene (reference sequence). CDR3 size: 16 residues. CDR3 nucleotides: TGCAGTGCTAGAGTTCTTAGCGGGAGCTCCTACAATGAGCAGTACTTC. Protein: CSARVLSGSSYNEQYF.

A few counts support this clonotype. The chain recombines TRBV10-3 with TRBJ1-1, with D hard to call. The V and J ends lost 4 bases and 0 bases respectively, with 9 bases between them. CDR1 is ENHRY, CDR2 SYGVKD, per germline. This CDR3 comprises 14 residues. The CDR3 reads CAISVQEMNTEAFF. The DNA for the CDR3 is TGTGCCATCAGTGTCCAGGAGATGAACACTGAAGCTTTCTTT.

The chain joins TRBV20-1 to TRBJ1-3, with no clear D. This CDR3 spans 14 amino acids. Germline loops: CDR1 DFQATT, CDR2 SNEGSKA (reference sequence). The V end lost 4 bases, the J end lost 0 bases, and 10 bases lay between the germline ends. The CDR3 sequence is CSAKVPGSGNTIYF. In DNA, the CDR3 is TGCAGTGCTAAAGTACCGGGCTCTGGAAACACCATATATTTT.

The chain joins TRBV4-3 to TRBJ1-5; D not resolved. V was shortened by 1 base and J by 3 bases, with 10 bases between the two germline ends. This CDR3 has 15 residues. Germline CDR1 reads LGHNA; CDR2 reads YSLEER. The CDR3 loop reads CASSQGVRVNQPQHF. CDR3 DNA sequence: TGCGCCAGCAGCCAAGGGGTACGGGTCAATCAGCCCCAGCATTTT.

The table lists this clonotype with a few counts. This chain joins TRBV7-9 and TRBJ2-7; no definite D call. This CDR3 is built from 14 residues. V gave up 4 bases and J gave up 3 bases, with 13 bases separating them. Germline V gene data show CDR1 as SEHNR and CDR2 as FQNEAQ (reference sequence). The CDR3 reads CASSSPPAIYEQYF. Written as DNA, the CDR3 is TGTGCCAGCAGCTCCCCCCCCGCCATCTACGAGCAGTACTTC. The variable domain in full, completed from reference TRBV7-9 and TRBJ2-7, reads DTGVSQNPRHKITKRGQNVTFRCDPISEHNRLYWYRQTLGQGPEFLTYFQNEAQLEKSRLLSDRFSAERPKGSFSTLEIQRTEQGDSAMYLCASSSPPAIYEQYFGPGTRLTVT.

In its sample, this clonotype was seen a few times. The chain has TRBV7-9 and TRBJ2-7; 9 bases are a match to TRBD1. The CDR3 is made up of 15 amino acids. V shed 5 bases, J shed 2 bases, and the junction held 7 bases outside the gene matches. Germline V gene sequence: CDR1 SEHNR, CDR2 FQNEAQ (reference sequence). The CDR3 region has the DNA TGTGCCAGCAGCATTCCGGGACAGGGAACCTACGAGCAGTACTTC. Translation: CASSIPGQGTYEQYF.

The chain joins TRBV6-2 or TRBV6-3 to TRBJ2-5, with D possibly matching TRBD1 (6 bases). The CDR3 has 14 amino acids. Germline V gene data show CDR1 as MNHEY and CDR2 as SVGEGT. Trimming shortened V by 6 bases and J by 5 bases, and 16 bases separated the two germline ends. The CDR3 DNA reads TGTGCCAGCAGGACTACAGGGTTGGAGGAGACCCAGTACTTC. Amino acids: CASRTTGLEETQYF.

This chain's CDR3 is CASSLEGPAYNEQFF. CDR3 in DNA: TGTGCCAGCAGCTTAGAAGGTCCGGCCTACAATGAGCAGTTCTTC. V and J are TRBV7-2 and TRBJ2-1; no clear D. V lost 1 base to trimming and J lost 2 bases, with 9 bases between them. Germline CDR1 SGHTA, CDR2 FQGNSA. The CDR3 has 15 residues.

J is TRBJ1-6 and V is TRBV20-1; a weak D match, TRBD1 (6 bases). This CDR3 is built from 15 residues. Trimming took off 6 bases at V and 5 bases at J, with 17 bases between the two ends. The germline CDR1 and CDR2 sequences are DFQATT and SNEGSKA (reference sequence). CDR3 residues: CSARAGGAHNSPLHF. In DNA form, the CDR3 reads TGCAGTGCCCGAGCCGGGGGCGCGCATAATTCACCCCTCCACTTT.

This clonotype was detected once. The rearrangement uses TRBV20-1 and TRBJ1-6; no reliable D call. V was trimmed by 3 bases and J by 7 bases, leaving 10 bases between them. The CDR3 has 13 amino acids. Germline V gene data show CDR1 as DFQATT and CDR2 as SNEGSKA (reference sequence). The CDR3 bases are TGCAGTGCTAGTGCAAACTCCAATTCACCCCTCCACTTT. Translated: CSASANSNSPLHF.

The chain links TRBV20-1 to TRBJ1-4; D remains unclear. Between the trimmed V and J ends, which lost 5 bases and 8 bases, there was a span of 15 bases. Germline-derived CDR1 and CDR2 are DFQATT and SNEGSKA (reference sequence). The CDR3 contains 13 residues. CDR3 in DNA: TGCAGTGCTGGGCTGGAGGAGGGAGAAAAACTGTTTTTT. Its protein is CSAGLEEGEKLFF.

In its sample, this clonotype was seen once. This chain uses TRBV20-1 with TRBJ2-3; D is possibly TRBD1 (6 bases). Trimming cost V 0 bases and J 1 base, with 11 bases left between them. Germline V lookup: CDR1 DFQATT, CDR2 SNEGSKA (reference sequence). The CDR3 sequence is 15 residues long. CDR3 sequence: CSAREPSGGTDTQYF. The CDR3 DNA sequence: TGCAGTGCTAGAGAGCCGTCAGGGGGCACAGATACGCAGTATTTT.

This chain uses TRBV10-3 with TRBJ1-4; D unclear. The length of the CDR3 is 13 residues. Germline V gene lookup returns CDR1 ENHRY and CDR2 SYGVKD. V was cut by 4 bases and J by 3 bases, with 6 bases left in between. CDR3 in amino acids: CAISGEANEKLFF. The DNA of the CDR3 is TGTGCCATCAGTGGGGAAGCTAATGAAAAACTGTTTTTT.

V gene TRBV7-9 combines with J gene TRBJ1-2; a possible D gene is TRBD1 (6 bases). V lost 8 bases and J lost 0, with 13 bases in between. The CDR3 length is 14 residues. Germline CDR1 and CDR2: SEHNR and FQNEAQ (reference sequence). DNA of the CDR3: TGTGCCAGCGCGCCCAGGGGAACTAACTATGGCTACACCTTC. Translated, it gives CASAPRGTNYGYTF.

J is TRBJ1-2 and V is TRBV10-3, with 7 positions matching TRBD1. The germline gives CDR1 ENHRY, CDR2 SYGVKD. V trimming: 3 bases; J trimming: 3 bases; junction bases outside the gene matches: 4. The CDR3 has 14 residues. In DNA, the CDR3 is TGTGCCATCAGTGATCAGGGGGGGGACTATGGCTACACCTTC. As protein: CAISDQGGDYGYTF.

This clonotype appeared a few times. J is TRBJ2-1 and V is TRBV20-1; TRBD2 matches at 10 bases. Germline CDR1 and CDR2: DFQATT and SNEGSKA (reference sequence). The CDR3 spans 15 residues. With 0 bases clipped from V and 9 bases from J, the junction kept 8 bases outside the gene matches. The CDR3 sequence is CSAREGAGGLSEQFF. The CDR3 DNA sequence: TGCAGTGCTAGAGAGGGAGCGGGAGGGCTTTCTGAGCAGTTCTTC.

The sample holds one count of this clonotype. The chain carries TRBV20-1 and TRBJ2-3; no reliable D call. Germline V gene lookup returns CDR1 DFQATT and CDR2 SNEGSKA (reference sequence). Trimming took off 6 bases at V and 2 bases at J, with 15 bases between the two ends. This CDR3 is built from 14 residues. CDR3 region: CSAIPNWSTDTQYF. The CDR3 coding sequence is TGCAGTGCCATCCCGAACTGGTCCACAGATACGCAGTATTTT.

The chain joins TRBV7-9 to TRBJ2-1; 14 nucleotides match TRBD2. Germline CDR1 is SEHNR and CDR2 is FQNEAQ (reference sequence). There are 13 residues in the CDR3. V was pared by 4 bases and J by 13 bases, with 3 bases of the junction left unmatched. CDR3: CASSSGTSGSQFF. CDR3 DNA: TGTGCCAGCAGCTCCGGGACTAGCGGGAGTCAGTTCTTC.

The rearrangement uses TRBV7-2 and TRBJ2-5, with TRBD2 identical over 14 bases. The CDR3 spans 18 residues. V lost 3 bases, J lost 5 bases, and 11 bases stayed unmatched. CDR1 and CDR2 (germline): SGHTA, FQGNSA. The CDR3 nucleotides are TGTGCCAGCAGCTTCCGCGGGACTAGCGGGAGTGGTTGGGAGACCCAGTACTTC. Amino acid sequence: CASSFRGTSGSGWETQYF.

This sequence joins TRBV7-3 and TRBJ2-1, with a weak D call TRBD1 (6 bases). The V end was cut by 5 bases, the J end by 0 bases, with 11 bases between. Germline CDR1 and CDR2: SGHTA and FQGTGA. The CDR3 totals 15 residues. The CDR3 reads CASSPSRGSYNEQFF. For the CDR3, the DNA is TGTGCCAGCAGCCCCAGCAGGGGCTCCTACAATGAGCAGTTCTTC. Filled out from reference TRBV7-3 and TRBJ2-1, the complete variable domain reads GAGVSQTPSNKVTEKGKYVELRCDPISGHTALYWYRQSLGQGPEFLIYFQGTGAADDSGLPNDRFFAVRPEGSVSTLKIQRTERGDSAVYLCASSPSRGSYNEQFFGPGTRLTVL.

The rearrangement uses TRBV7-9 and TRBJ2-1; 8 bases are shared with TRBD1. V shed 5 bases, J shed 8 bases, and the junction held 11 bases outside the gene matches. Looked up from germline, CDR1 is SEHNR and CDR2 is FQNEAQ (reference sequence). This CDR3 region has 15 residues. The CDR3 spells CASSPRTGSIDEQFF. In DNA form, the CDR3 reads TGTGCCAGCAGCCCTAGGACAGGGAGCATCGATGAGCAGTTCTTC.

The chain links TRBV5-1 to TRBJ2-7; maybe TRBD2 (7 bases). The CDR3 sequence is 15 residues long. Germline V lookup: CDR1 SGHRS, CDR2 YFSETQ. Trimming shortened V by 1 base and J by 4 bases, and 15 bases separated the two germline ends. The CDR3 spells CASSLTGGALYEQYF. The CDR3 DNA reads as TGCGCCAGCAGCTTGACGGGGGGCGCTTTGTACGAGCAGTACTTC.